A single sample is the source of the 3 T cell receptor beta chains below, sequenced in a study of cytomegalovirus exposure and HLA in healthy donors. PCR involved 60 Vbeta and 13 Jbeta primers. Here immunoSEQ multiplex PCR was the method, and the copy in TCRdb shows in-frame clones only, minus some. Of 150,000 to 200,000 clones detected, 12% appear once; the ten largest clones hold more than 7%. The specimen was PBMCs. The receptors here all came from a man over 45 in good health and CMV-seropositive.

This clone was observed a few times. The same CDR3 is also encoded by other DNA sequences in this sample. V usage is TRBV25-1 and J usage is TRBJ1-2; D gene ambiguous. CDR3 length equals 14 residues. In germline, CDR1 is MGHDK, CDR2 SYGVNS. The V end was cut by 1 base, the J end by 1 base, with 7 bases between. CDR3 sequence: CASSESGSNYGYTF. The CDR3 nucleotides are TGTGCCAGCAGTGAATCTGGCAGTAACTATGGCTACACCTTC.

The V and J genes are TRBV18 and TRBJ2-7, with a weak D call TRBD2 (5 bases). V lost 4 bases and J lost 3, with 10 bases in between. CDR3 length: 13 residues. Germline lookup yields CDR1 KGHSH and CDR2 LQKENI. CDR3 nucleotides: TGTGCCAGCTCACTTAACGAGGGCTACGAGCAGTACTTC. Its protein is CASSLNEGYEQYF.

This clone was counted a few times. The gene calls are TRBV6-1 and TRBJ1-1; D not resolved. Germline assignment: CDR1 MNHNS and CDR2 SASEGT. The ends were cut back, 2 bases at V and 0 bases at J, with 10 bases in the middle. The CDR3 runs to 15 residues. The CDR3 sequence is CASSEKQLMNTEAFF. The CDR3 DNA reads TGTGCCAGCAGTGAAAAACAGCTCATGAACACTGAAGCTTTCTTT.